Shown below are 12 T cell receptor beta chains from a single sample sequenced in a study of T cells in Graves' hyperthyroidism and ophthalmopathy. TCR beta CDR3 sequences were amplified from RNA transcripts. The study used the HTBI primer set for a first-round RT-PCR of the TCR CDR3. TCRdb re-called the multiplex PCR reads with MiXCR, one entry per CDR3 protein. The sample yields about 350,000 distinct CDR3 sequences, about 13% seen once. The sequencing sample was made of blood. These receptors were obtained from a woman in her thirties or forties with Graves' ophthalmopathy.

This clonotype was seen at least ten times. The V call is TRBV7-6, the J call TRBJ2-1; D call uncertain. V dropped 2 bases and J dropped 0 bases, with 8 bases sitting between them. The CDR3 has 15 amino acids. The germline gives CDR1 SGHVS, CDR2 FNYEAQ. CDR3: CASSLSVSSYNEQFF. The DNA of the CDR3 is TGTGCCAGCAGCTTATCGGTTAGCTCCTACAATGAGCAGTTCTTC. Full variable domain (outside the CDR3, taken from reference TRBV7-6 and TRBJ2-1): GAGVSQSPRYKVTKRGQDVALRCDPISGHVSLYWYRQALGQGPEFLTYFNYEAQQDKSGLPNDRFSAERPEGSISTLTIQRTEQRDSAMYRCASSLSVSSYNEQFFGPGTRLTVL.

In this sample, this clonotype turned up many times. At one end the junction does not follow the germline gene, possibly because of a read error. The chain couples TRBV7-7 to TRBJ2-7, with D unresolved. Germline CDR1 SSHAT, CDR2 FNYEAQ (reference sequence). CDR3 size: 13 residues. This chain's CDR3 is CASSLGPWYEQYF. In DNA, the CDR3 is TGTGCTAGCAGCTTAGGGCCCTGGTACGAGCAGTACTTC.

In its sample, this clonotype was seen a few times. V is TRBV7-8 and J is TRBJ2-3; TRBD2 matches 7 bases. The CDR3 runs to 15 residues. V trimming: 7 bases; J trimming: 3 bases; junction bases outside the gene matches: 10. CDR1 is SGHVS and CDR2 is FQNEAQ in the germline V gene. CDR3 nucleotide sequence: TGTGCCAGCAAGGGTCGCGGGAGTAGTACAGATACGCAGTATTTT. Translated: CASKGRGSSTDTQYF.

This clonotype appeared a few times. This rearrangement joins TRBV6-9 to TRBJ2-5; D gene unclear. Trimming removed 3 bases at V and 0 bases at J, with 8 bases between. CDR1 is MNHGY and CDR2 is SVAAGI in the germline V gene. The CDR3 runs 14 residues. The CDR3 region is CASSYYPYQETQYF. CDR3 sequence (DNA): TGTGCCAGCAGTTACTACCCGTACCAAGAGACCCAGTACTTC.

This clonotype was found many times. The chain joins TRBV11-2 to TRBJ2-1; D not resolved. This CDR3 contains 15 residues. Germline CDR1 reads SGHAT; CDR2 reads FQNNGV. With 4 bases removed from V and 4 bases from J, the gap between germline ends came to 14 bases. The CDR3 is CASSSGKSPYNEQFF. In nucleotides, the CDR3 is TGTGCCAGCAGCTCGGGTAAGAGCCCATACAATGAGCAGTTCTTC.

About this clonotype: A read error may be the cause here, since a much bigger clone is one base away. V and J are TRBV25-1 and TRBJ1-5; no firm D call. The CDR3 consists of 14 residues. Per the germline V gene, CDR1 is MGHDK and CDR2 is SYGVNS. The CDR3 DNA sequence: TGTTCCAGCAGTGGGTCAAACAGAAATCAGCCCCAGCATTTT. Its protein is CSSSGSNRNQPQHF.

This clonotype was picked up a small number of times. This sequence joins TRBV28 and TRBJ2-2; 8 bases align to TRBD1. The CDR3 loop spans 16 amino acids. V trimming: 5 bases; J trimming: 0 bases; junction bases outside the gene matches: 5. Per germline, CDR1 MDHEN and CDR2 SYDVKM. CDR3 bases: TGTGCCAGCAGTGTCCCGGGACAGGCGAACACCGGGGAGCTGTTTTTT. Translating it yields CASSVPGQANTGELFF.

The chain is built from TRBV6-2 or TRBV6-3 and TRBJ1-4, with TRBD1 matching 9 bases. V was pared by 5 bases and J by 8 bases, with 6 bases of the junction left unmatched. This CDR3 region has 14 residues. Germline V lookup: CDR1 MNHEY, CDR2 SVGEGT. This chain's CDR3 is CASSRTGAVEKLFF. Here the CDR3 DNA reads TGTGCCAGCAGTCGGACAGGGGCGGTCGAAAAACTGTTTTTT.

V gene TRBV6-1 combines with J gene TRBJ2-4; D call uncertain. CDR3 length: 13 residues. V was shortened by 2 bases and J by 6 bases, with 8 bases between the two germline ends. The germline gives CDR1 MNHNS, CDR2 SASEGT. This chain's CDR3 is CASSEWGVNIQYF. The CDR3 nucleotides are TGTGCCAGCAGTGAATGGGGTGTAAACATTCAGTACTTC.

There are many counts of this clonotype. The chain joins TRBV6-1 to TRBJ1-5; TRBD1 matches at 7 bases. Germline V CDR1 and CDR2: MNHNS, SASEGT. The V and J ends lost 6 bases and 16 bases, in that order; junction bases with no gene match: 12. CDR3 length equals 12 residues. The DNA for the CDR3 is TGTGCCAGCAGCGAACTGACAGGGATACAACATTTT. Translated: CASSELTGIQHF.

This clonotype was picked up many times. The chain uses TRBV11-3 and TRBJ2-1; TRBD1 is a possible D gene (6 bases). The CDR3 is made up of 11 amino acids. V shed 6 bases and J shed 9 bases, with 9 bases lying between them. Germline V lookup: CDR1 SGHNT, CDR2 YENEEA. CDR3 in DNA: TGTGCCAGCAGGGAACAGGGTGAGCAGTTCTTC. Its protein product is CASREQGEQFF.

At least ten counts were recorded for this clonotype. The chain recombines TRBV10-3 with TRBJ2-2; 9 nucleotides match TRBD1. The CDR3 extends over 13 amino acids. Germline CDR1 reads ENHRY; CDR2 reads SYGVKD. The V segment lost 6 bases and the J segment 4 bases; nucleotides outside the gene matches: 0. The CDR3 sequence: CAIRTGGTGELFF. In DNA form, the CDR3 reads TGTGCCATCAGGACAGGGGGCACCGGGGAGCTGTTTTTT.